These 6 T cell receptor beta chains were sequenced from one sample in a study of human T cells and chemical hapten exposure (dated by TCRdb to the early 2020s). The method behind the library was RACE. TCRdb records NextSeq 500 as the sequencer. Using fastp trimming at Q25 and MiXCR clonotype assembly, TCRdb reanalyzed the public sequencing data and kept in-frame beta chains. Entries are consolidated by CDR3 protein sequence, retaining the most common genes and DNA. This sample has tens of thousands of distinct CDR3 sequences in its table, and about 12% of those were observed once. Under 4% of the sample comes from the top ten. This sample's time point label indicates: patch test 1, 2 weeks after DPC sensitization. Taken with the paper, the label for treatment or condition translates to: therapeutic diphenylcyclopropenone sensitization with weekly scalp DPC. The sequencing used whole blood, collected in connection with sensitization to the hapten diphenylcyclopropenone (DPC). Receptors originate from a woman aged 60-75 years with alopecia areata. Some clones in this sample may be carry-over from other donors' samples.

This clonotype has at least ten counts. One junction end disagrees with the germline gene, perhaps due to a read error. The chain employs TRBV7-7 and TRBJ2-2; tentative D call: TRBD2 (5 bases). This CDR3 has 14 amino acids. In germline, CDR1 is SSHAT, CDR2 FNYEAQ (reference sequence). CDR3 DNA: TGTGCTAGCAGCCCCATTGGAGGAACCGGGGAGCTGTTTTTT. Translated: CASSPIGGTGELFF.

The chain has TRBV29-1 and TRBJ2-7; TRBD2 is a possible D gene (5 bases). The CDR3 is made up of 13 amino acids. Trimming stripped 4 bases from V and 0 bases from J, with 10 bases between. CDR1 SQVTM and CDR2 ANQGSEA come from the germline V gene. CDR3 region: CSVAKRASYEQYF. CDR3 in DNA: TGCAGCGTTGCTAAGAGGGCCTCCTACGAGCAGTACTTC.

The rearrangement links TRBV10-2 to TRBJ2-3, with D maybe TRBD2 (7 bases). Germline CDR1 and CDR2: WSHSY and SAAADI. The V gene lost 7 bases and the J gene lost 2 bases, with 16 bases spanning the gap. The length of the CDR3 is 15 residues. The CDR3 nucleotides read TGCGCCAGCACTCCCCTGCGGGGGCCCACAGATACGCAGTATTTT. Its translation: CASTPLRGPTDTQYF.

A few counts support this clonotype. The rearrangement links TRBV7-9 to TRBJ2-3; the D is unclear. The CDR3 loop spans 12 amino acids. Looked up from germline, CDR1 is SEHNR and CDR2 is FQNEAQ (reference sequence). The germline V and J ends were trimmed by 1 base and 4 bases, with 3 bases remaining between them. The CDR3, as DNA: TGTGCCAGCAGCTTAGATTCAGATACGCAGTATTTT. Protein sequence: CASSLDSDTQYF. The full variable domain, in which reference TRBV7-9 and TRBJ2-3 provide the parts outside the CDR3, is DTGVSQNPRHKITKRGQNVTFRCDPISEHNRLYWYRQTLGQGPEFLTYFQNEAQLEKSRLLSDRFSAERPKGSFSTLEIQRTEQGDSAMYLCASSLDSDTQYFGPGTRLTVL.

This clonotype appeared a few times. This chain links TRBV7-2 with TRBJ2-1; 9 positions match TRBD2. The CDR3 length is 14 residues. The V gene's germline CDR1 is SGHTA and CDR2 FQGNSA. J gave up 8 bases and V 1 base, and 3 bases lay outside the gene matches. CDR3 protein: CASSLVVAGDEQFF. CDR3 bases: TGTGCCAGCAGCTTAGTCGTAGCGGGGGATGAGCAGTTCTTC.

This clonotype was seen more than once but under ten times. The genes are TRBV7-6 and TRBJ2-5; D may be TRBD1 or TRBD2 (5 bases each). Trimming left V 10 bases short and J 2 bases short, with 17 bases between. There are 14 residues in the CDR3. Per germline, CDR1 SGHVS and CDR2 FNYEAQ. The CDR3 DNA follows: TGTGCCACCTCCCTCCGGGACGGACAAGAGACCCAGTACTTC. This encodes CATSLRDGQETQYF.